The 14 T cell receptor beta chains below come from one sample, sequenced in a study of T cells after yellow fever vaccination. Each CDR3 protein gets one entry after TCRdb re-called the 5' RACE reads with MiXCR. The sample contains under 600,000 distinct CDR3 sequences, 21% of which appear only once. The material was PBMCs, obtained 21 days after the first yellow fever vaccination. The receptor source for this set is a man aged 18 to 30 who received the YFV17D yellow fever vaccine.

V is TRBV7-2 and J is TRBJ1-1, with D unresolved. This CDR3 is built from 15 residues. Looked up from germline, CDR1 is SGHTA and CDR2 is FQGNSA. V was pared by 4 bases and J by 1 base, with 13 bases between. The CDR3 region is CASSYPGSGNTEAFF. As DNA, the CDR3 is TGTGCCAGCAGCTACCCGGGGTCTGGGAACACTGAAGCTTTCTTT.

The chain combines TRBV7-8 with TRBJ2-3; 9 bases line up with TRBD2. Germline V gives CDR1 SGHVS, CDR2 FQNEAQ. The CDR3 is 16 residues long. Trimming took 3 bases from V and 1 from J; bases not matched to a gene: 5. For the CDR3, the DNA is TGTGCCAGCAGCTTCAAAGCGGGGGGACGCACAGATACGCAGTATTTT. This encodes CASSFKAGGRTDTQYF.

This clonotype occurred a few times. The chain uses TRBV4-2 and TRBJ2-1; TRBD2 aligns across 9 bases. The germline V gene has CDR1 LGHNA and CDR2 YNFKEQ. The CDR3 covers 17 residues. The trim removed 2 bases at V and 0 bases at J, leaving 5 bases unmatched. The DNA for the CDR3 is TGTGCCAGCAGCCAACCCTCAGCGGGGGGCTCCTACAATGAGCAGTTCTTC. It encodes CASSQPSAGGSYNEQFF.

This clonotype has ten or more counts. The gene calls are TRBV24-1 and TRBJ1-1, with unresolved D. With 3 bases removed from V and 7 bases from J, the gap between germline ends came to 8 bases. Germline loops: CDR1 KGHDR, CDR2 SFDVKD. The CDR3 loop spans 12 amino acids. CDR3 sequence (DNA): TGTGCCACCAGTGATGGTCTAGGTGAAGCTTTCTTT. It encodes CATSDGLGEAFF.

V gene TRBV2 combines with J gene TRBJ2-7; either TRBD1 or TRBD2 may supply D (5 bases each). V was pared by 2 bases and J by 7 bases, with 9 bases between. The CDR3 runs 12 residues. In germline, CDR1 is SNHLY, CDR2 FYNNEI. The CDR3 is CASSERDLEQYV. The CDR3 bases are TGTGCCAGCAGTGAAAGGGACCTGGAGCAGTACGTC.

The V gene is TRBV28, the J gene TRBJ2-1; 13 bases map to TRBD2. Per germline, CDR1 MDHEN and CDR2 SYDVKM. V was pared by 5 bases and J by 0 bases, with 4 bases of the junction left unmatched. CDR3 length: 17 residues. The CDR3: CASSPWTSGSSYNEQFF. CDR3 DNA: TGTGCCAGCAGTCCGTGGACTAGCGGGAGCTCCTACAATGAGCAGTTCTTC.

CDR3 in DNA: TGTGCCAGCAGCCGGAACTCCTATAATTCACCCCTCCACTTT. It translates to CASSRNSYNSPLHF. The chain uses TRBV11-3 and TRBJ1-6; unclear D gene. Trimming took off 5 bases at V and 0 bases at J, with 5 bases between the two ends. The CDR3 has 14 amino acids. Looked up from germline, CDR1 is SGHNT and CDR2 is YENEEA. Full variable domain (remainder filled in from reference TRBV11-3 and TRBJ1-6): EAGVVQSPRYKIIEKKQPVAFWCNPISGHNTLYWYLQNLGQGPELLIRYENEEAVDDSQLPKDRFSAERLKGVDSTLKIQPAELGDSAVYLCASSRNSYNSPLHFGNGTRLTVT.

The table lists this clonotype with a few counts. The chain carries TRBV14 and TRBJ1-6, with D unresolved. The CDR3 consists of 17 residues. Germline values: CDR1 SGHDN, CDR2 FVKESK. Trimming removed 1 base from V and 1 base from J, with 11 bases in between. As DNA, the CDR3 is TGTGCCAGCAGCCAAGGATTTCAGAGGTCCTATAATTCACCCCTCCACTTT. Translating it yields CASSQGFQRSYNSPLHF.

This clonotype was counted ten times or more. The CDR3 DNA sequence: TGCGCCAGCAGCGTGACTAGCGGGGGCATGGGGCATGAGCAGTTCTTC. This translates into CASSVTSGGMGHEQFF. The chain combines TRBV5-1 with TRBJ2-1; 12 bases are a match to TRBD2. Germline CDR1 SGHRS, CDR2 YFSETQ. V gave up 4 bases and J gave up 8 bases; unmatched junction bases: 10. This CDR3 is 16 amino acids long.

This clonotype has only a few counts. This chain connects TRBV7-2 to TRBJ1-2; tentatively, D is TRBD1 (5 bases). The CDR3 length is 13 residues. The V end lost 5 bases, the J end lost 3 bases, and 10 bases lay between the germline ends. Per the germline V gene, CDR1 is SGHTA and CDR2 is FQGNSA. This CDR3 is CASSPGRHYGYTF. Written as DNA, the CDR3 is TGTGCCAGCAGCCCGGGACGCCACTATGGCTACACCTTC.

This rearrangement joins TRBV4-2 to TRBJ2-5, with D tentatively TRBD1 or TRBD2 (5 bases each). The CDR3 sequence is 14 residues long. The germline gives CDR1 LGHNA, CDR2 YNFKEQ. V was cut by 0 bases and J by 5 bases, with 10 bases left in between. In DNA, the CDR3 is TGTGCCAGCAGCCAAGAGGGGGTTGCGGAGACCCAGTACTTC. Its translation is CASSQEGVAETQYF.

CDR3 nucleotides: TGCAGCGTTGAACCCTCCCAGAGCTCCTACAATGAGCAGTTCTTC. Protein sequence: CSVEPSQSSYNEQFF. The J gene is TRBJ2-1, the V gene TRBV29-1; D gene uncertain. CDR3 length: 15 amino acids. The V gene lost 2 bases and the J gene lost 0 bases, with 11 bases spanning the gap. Germline V lookup: CDR1 SQVTM, CDR2 ANQGSEA.

This clonotype was counted many times. V and J are TRBV5-4 and TRBJ2-3, with D perhaps matching TRBD2 (5 bases). The CDR3 runs to 14 residues. Germline V gene lookup returns CDR1 SGHNT and CDR2 YYREEE (reference sequence). V was pared by 3 bases and J by 5 bases, with 13 bases between. Here the CDR3 reads CASSSAATQDTQYF. The CDR3 bases are TGTGCCAGCAGCTCAGCGGCTACACAAGATACGCAGTATTTT.

The chain is built from TRBV7-9 and TRBJ2-3, with D possibly called TRBD1 or TRBD2 (5 bases each). Germline V gene data show CDR1 as SEHNR and CDR2 as FQNEAQ (reference sequence). The CDR3 loop spans 16 amino acids. V dropped 5 bases and J dropped 5 bases, with 20 bases sitting between them. CDR3 protein: CASSPWLGRGEDTQYF. In nucleotides, the CDR3 is TGTGCCAGCAGCCCCTGGTTAGGGCGAGGGGAAGATACGCAGTATTTT.